This T cell receptor (beta chain) was identified in a study of cytomegalovirus exposure and HLA in healthy donors. The overall study: Out of 398 genotyped donors, about 80% belonged to the Caucasian-associated ancestry cluster.

Comment on this clone: As yet, its antigen is unknown.

PCR employed 60 Vbeta and 13 Jbeta primers. Here immunoSEQ multiplex PCR was the method, and the copy in TCRdb shows in-frame clones only, minus some. This table holds 130,000 or so clones, roughly four fifths found once. Notes on the study in general: Later analysis demonstrated an association between a missense DCLRE1C variant and TCR beta V- and J-gene trimming. A later look showed TCR association rates differing by HLA locus, highest for DRB1 and lowest for HLA-C. Being productive about 87% or about 30% of the time was typical of most TCR beta V segments in an earlier analysis.

Sample: PBMCs. The receptor comes from a female donor in good health and CMV-seropositive.

Here the CDR3 reads CASSLVAGSSYEQYF. DNA for the CDR3: TGCGCCAGCAGCTTGGTAGCGGGGAGCTCCTACGAGCAGTACTTC. The gene calls are TRBV5-1 and TRBJ2-7, with 8 positions matching TRBD2. In germline, CDR1 is SGHRS, CDR2 YFSETQ. V dropped 0 bases and J dropped 0; count of bases not matched to a gene: 2. This CDR3 contains 15 residues.